Given below is one T cell receptor (beta chain) in context. This specimen belongs to a study of blood T cell repertoires in COVID-19. Study details: Samples came from the United States, Italy and Spain, spanning acute and convalescent COVID-19. Sources were T cells, B-cell-depleted T cells, or PBMCs; the material itself was cDNA or gDNA.

Authors' data handling: For nucleated cells, counts were estimated from reference gene primer amplification. Profiled with immunoSEQ multiplex PCR; TCRdb holds only in-frame clones, not every one. V, J and clone size were drawn from that table, and D and trimming were deduced from the DNA. The profile shows about 490,000 clones, 70% to 90% of them singletons. CDR3 length: 16 amino acids. The V gene lost 1 base and the J gene lost 0 bases, with 12 bases spanning the gap. The V gene's germline CDR1 is KGHSH and CDR2 LQKENI. The V gene is TRBV18, the J gene TRBJ1-1; D call uncertain. Material: peripheral blood. This receptor was identified in a human donor in a cohort sampled during active COVID-19. The CDR3 protein is CASSPLETGLNTEAFF. In nucleotides, the CDR3 is TGTGCCAGCTCACCACTGGAGACGGGTCTGAACACTGAAGCTTTCTTT. The full variable domain, completed using reference TRBV18 and TRBJ1-1, is NAGVMQNPRHLVRRRGQEARLRCSPMKGHSHVYWYRQLPEEGLKFMVYLQKENIIDESGMPKERFSAEFPKEGPSILRIQQVVRGDSAAYFCASSPLETGLNTEAFFGQGTRLTVV.